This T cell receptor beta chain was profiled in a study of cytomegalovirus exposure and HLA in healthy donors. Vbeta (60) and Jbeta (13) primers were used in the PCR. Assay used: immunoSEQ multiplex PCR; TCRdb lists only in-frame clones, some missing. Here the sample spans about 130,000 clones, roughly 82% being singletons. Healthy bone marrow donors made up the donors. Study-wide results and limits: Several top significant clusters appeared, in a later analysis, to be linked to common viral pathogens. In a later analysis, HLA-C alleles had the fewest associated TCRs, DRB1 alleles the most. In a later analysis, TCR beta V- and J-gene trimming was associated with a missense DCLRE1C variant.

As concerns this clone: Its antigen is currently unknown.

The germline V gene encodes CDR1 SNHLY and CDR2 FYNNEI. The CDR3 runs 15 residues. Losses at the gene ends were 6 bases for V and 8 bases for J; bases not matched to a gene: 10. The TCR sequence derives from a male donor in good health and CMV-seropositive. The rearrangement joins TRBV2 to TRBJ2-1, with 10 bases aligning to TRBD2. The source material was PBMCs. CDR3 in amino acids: CASSKSSGSPHEQFF. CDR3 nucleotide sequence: TGTGCCAGCAGCAAGTCTAGCGGGAGCCCTCATGAGCAGTTCTTC.